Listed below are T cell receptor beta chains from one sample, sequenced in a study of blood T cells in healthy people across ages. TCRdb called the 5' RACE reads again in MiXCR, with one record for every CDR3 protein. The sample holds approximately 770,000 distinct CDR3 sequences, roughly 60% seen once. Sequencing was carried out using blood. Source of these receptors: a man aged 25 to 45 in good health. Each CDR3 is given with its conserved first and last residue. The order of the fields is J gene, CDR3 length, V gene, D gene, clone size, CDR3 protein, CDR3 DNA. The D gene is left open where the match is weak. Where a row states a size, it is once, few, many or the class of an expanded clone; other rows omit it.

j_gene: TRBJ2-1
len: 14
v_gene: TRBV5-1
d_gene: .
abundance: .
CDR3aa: CASSFQPDNKEQFF
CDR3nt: TGCGCCAGCAGCTTCCAGCCAGACAACAAGGAGCAGTTCTTC

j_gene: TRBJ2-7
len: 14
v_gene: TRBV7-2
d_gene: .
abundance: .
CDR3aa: CASSLVQSFYEQYF
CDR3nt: TGTGCCAGCAGCTTGGTACAGAGCTTTTACGAGCAGTACTTC

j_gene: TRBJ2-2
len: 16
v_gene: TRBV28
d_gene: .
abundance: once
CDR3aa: CASSFERGISAGELFF
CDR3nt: TGTGCCAGCAGTTTTGAAAGGGGAATATCGGCCGGGGAGCTGTTTTTT

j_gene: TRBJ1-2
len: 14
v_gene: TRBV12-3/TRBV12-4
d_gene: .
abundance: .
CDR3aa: CASSFQGQLYGYTF
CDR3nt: TGTGCCAGCAGTTTTCAGGGGCAGCTCTATGGCTACACCTTC

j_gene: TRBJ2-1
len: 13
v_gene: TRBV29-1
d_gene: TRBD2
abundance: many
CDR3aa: CSVAGTSGNEQFF
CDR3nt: TGCAGCGTTGCCGGGACTAGCGGCAATGAGCAGTTCTTC

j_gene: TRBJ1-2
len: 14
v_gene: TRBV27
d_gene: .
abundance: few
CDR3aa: CASRMTRDPIGYTF
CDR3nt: TGTGCCAGCCGGATGACAAGGGATCCTATTGGCTACACCTTC

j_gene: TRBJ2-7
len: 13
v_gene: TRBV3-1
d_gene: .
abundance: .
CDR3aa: CASSQDRGFEQYF
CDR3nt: TGTGCCAGCAGCCAAGATAGAGGGTTCGAGCAGTACTTC

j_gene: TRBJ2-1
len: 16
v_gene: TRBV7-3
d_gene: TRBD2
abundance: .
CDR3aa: CASSSGLAGADNEQFF
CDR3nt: TGTGCCAGCAGCTCCGGACTAGCGGGAGCTGACAATGAGCAGTTCTTC

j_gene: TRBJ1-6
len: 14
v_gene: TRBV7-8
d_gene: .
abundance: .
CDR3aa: CASSLYVGTPPLHF
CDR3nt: TGTGCCAGCAGCTTATATGTCGGGACGCCACCCCTCCACTTT

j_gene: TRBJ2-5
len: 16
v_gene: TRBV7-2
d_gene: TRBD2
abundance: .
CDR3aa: CASSLTLAGGRETQYF
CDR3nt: TGTGCCAGCAGCTTAACCCTAGCGGGGGGAAGAGAGACCCAGTACTTC

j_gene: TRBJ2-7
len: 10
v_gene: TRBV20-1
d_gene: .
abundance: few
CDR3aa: CSARQAVQYF
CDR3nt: TGCAGTGCCCGACAGGCAGTGCAGTACTTC

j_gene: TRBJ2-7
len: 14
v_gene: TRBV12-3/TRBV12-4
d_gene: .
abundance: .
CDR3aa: CASSLTPRGYEQYF
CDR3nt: TGTGCCAGCAGTTTAACACCGAGGGGCTACGAGCAGTACTTC

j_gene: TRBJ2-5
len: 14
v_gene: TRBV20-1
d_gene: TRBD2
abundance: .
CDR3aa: CSAPTAGRQETQYF
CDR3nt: TGCAGTGCTCCAACAGCGGGGAGACAAGAGACCCAGTACTTC

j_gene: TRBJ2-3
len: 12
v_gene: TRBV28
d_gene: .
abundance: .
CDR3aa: CATLISTDTQYF
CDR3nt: TGTGCCACCCTTATATCCACAGATACGCAGTATTTT

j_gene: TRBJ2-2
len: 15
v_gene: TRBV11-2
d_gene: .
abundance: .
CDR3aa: CASSRGGLYTGELFF
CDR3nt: TGTGCCAGCAGCCGGGGAGGCCTTTACACCGGGGAGCTGTTTTTT

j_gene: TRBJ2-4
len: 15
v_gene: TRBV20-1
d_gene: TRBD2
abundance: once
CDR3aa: CSASGGVTAKNIQYF
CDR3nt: TGCAGTGCTAGCGGGGGGGTTACAGCCAAAAACATTCAGTACTTC

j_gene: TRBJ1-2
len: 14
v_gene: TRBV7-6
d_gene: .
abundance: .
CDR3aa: CASSSNGGQGGYTF
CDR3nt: TGTGCCAGCAGCTCAAATGGGGGGCAAGGAGGCTACACCTTC

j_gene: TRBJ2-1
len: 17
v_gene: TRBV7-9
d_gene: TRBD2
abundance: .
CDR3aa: CASSFPTSGGIIDEQFF
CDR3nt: TGTGCCAGCAGCTTCCCCACTAGCGGGGGGATCATCGATGAGCAGTTCTTC

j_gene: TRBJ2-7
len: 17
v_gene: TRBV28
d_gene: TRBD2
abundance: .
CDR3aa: CASSLRVTSGRLYEQYF
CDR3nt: TGTGCCAGCAGTCTCCGAGTAACTAGCGGGAGGCTCTACGAGCAGTACTTC

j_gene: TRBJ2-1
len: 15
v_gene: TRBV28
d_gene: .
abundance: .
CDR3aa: CASSFSGAVWAEQFF
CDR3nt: TGTGCCAGCAGTTTTTCAGGGGCTGTGTGGGCTGAGCAGTTCTTC

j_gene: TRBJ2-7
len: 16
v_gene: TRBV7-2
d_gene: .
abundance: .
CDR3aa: CASSLVLSPGPDEQYF
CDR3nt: TGTGCCAGCAGCTTAGTTCTGTCCCCAGGGCCCGACGAGCAGTACTTC

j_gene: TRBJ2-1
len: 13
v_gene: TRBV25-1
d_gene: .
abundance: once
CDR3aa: CASTLAGYNEQFF
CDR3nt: TGTGCCAGTACTTTGGCAGGCTACAATGAGCAGTTCTTC

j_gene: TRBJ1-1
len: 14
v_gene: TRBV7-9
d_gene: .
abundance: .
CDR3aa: CASRTGRPNTEAFF
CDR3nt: TGTGCCAGCAGAACAGGACGGCCGAACACTGAAGCTTTCTTT

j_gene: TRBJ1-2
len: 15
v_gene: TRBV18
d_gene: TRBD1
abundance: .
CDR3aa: CASSRPGDRVEGYTF
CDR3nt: TGTGCCAGCTCACGCCCAGGCGACAGGGTGGAAGGCTACACCTTC

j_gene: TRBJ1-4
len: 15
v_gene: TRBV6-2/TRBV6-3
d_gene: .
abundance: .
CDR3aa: CVSTPAGAANEKLFF
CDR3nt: TGTGTCAGCACTCCGGCGGGTGCAGCTAATGAAAAACTGTTTTTT

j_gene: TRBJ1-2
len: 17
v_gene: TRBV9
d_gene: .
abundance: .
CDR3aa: CASSPGGRTETNYGYTF
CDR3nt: TGTGCCAGCAGCCCGGGGGGGAGGACAGAGACTAACTATGGCTACACCTTC

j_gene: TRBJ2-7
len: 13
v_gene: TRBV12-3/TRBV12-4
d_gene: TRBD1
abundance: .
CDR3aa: CASTDRGNYEQYF
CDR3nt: TGTGCCAGCACCGACAGGGGAAACTACGAGCAGTACTTC

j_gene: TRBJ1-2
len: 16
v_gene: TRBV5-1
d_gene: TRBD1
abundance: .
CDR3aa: CASSLALTGGAGGYTF
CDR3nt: TGCGCCAGCAGCTTAGCTTTGACAGGGGGCGCCGGCGGCTACACCTTC

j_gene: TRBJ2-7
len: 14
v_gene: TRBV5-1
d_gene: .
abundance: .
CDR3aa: CAGSLNRTPDEQYF
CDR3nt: TGCGCCGGCAGCTTGAACAGGACCCCGGACGAGCAGTACTTC

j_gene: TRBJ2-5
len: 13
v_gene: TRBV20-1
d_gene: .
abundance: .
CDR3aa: CSARERVPETQYF
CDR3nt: TGCAGTGCTAGAGAGCGGGTTCCAGAGACCCAGTACTTC

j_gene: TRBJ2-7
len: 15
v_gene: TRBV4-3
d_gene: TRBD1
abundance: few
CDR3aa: CASSQGLTGYYEQYF
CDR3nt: TGCGCCAGCAGCCAGGGCTTGACAGGGTACTACGAGCAGTACTTC

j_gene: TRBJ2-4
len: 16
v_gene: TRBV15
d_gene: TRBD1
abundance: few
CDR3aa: CATSRGESGQGYAQYF
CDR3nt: TGTGCCACCAGCAGAGGGGAATCGGGACAGGGCTACGCGCAGTACTTC

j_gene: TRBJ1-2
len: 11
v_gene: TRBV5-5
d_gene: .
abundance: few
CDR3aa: CAIRTGHGYTF
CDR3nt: TGTGCCATCCGCACAGGGCATGGCTACACCTTC

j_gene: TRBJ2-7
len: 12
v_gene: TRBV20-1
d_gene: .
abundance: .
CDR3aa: CSVPGGTYEQYF
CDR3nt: TGCAGTGTCCCCGGCGGAACCTACGAGCAGTACTTC

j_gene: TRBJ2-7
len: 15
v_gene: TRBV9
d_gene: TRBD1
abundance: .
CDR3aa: CASSPFRGSYYEQYF
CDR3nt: TGTGCCAGCAGTCCGTTCAGGGGGTCCTATTACGAGCAGTACTTC

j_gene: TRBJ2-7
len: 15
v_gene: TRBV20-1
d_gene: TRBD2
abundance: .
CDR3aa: CSARARGRGTYEQYF
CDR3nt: TGCAGTGCTAGAGCTCGGGGGAGGGGTACTTACGAGCAGTACTTC

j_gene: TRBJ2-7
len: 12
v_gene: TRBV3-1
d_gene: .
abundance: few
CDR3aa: CASSQRGDEQYF
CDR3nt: TGCGCCAGCAGCCAACGCGGGGACGAGCAGTACTTC

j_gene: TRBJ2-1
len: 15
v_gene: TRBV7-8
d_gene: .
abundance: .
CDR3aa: CASSLGSSGRNEQFF
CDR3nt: TGTGCCAGCAGCTTAGGTTCGTCCGGGCGCAATGAGCAGTTCTTC

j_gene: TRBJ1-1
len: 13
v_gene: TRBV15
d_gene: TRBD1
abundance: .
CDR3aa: CATRGRGTTEAFF
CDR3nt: TGTGCCACCAGAGGCAGGGGGACCACTGAAGCTTTCTTT

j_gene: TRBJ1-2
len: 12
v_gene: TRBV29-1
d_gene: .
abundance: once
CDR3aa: CSVGGRASGYTF
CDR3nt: TGCAGCGTCGGGGGCAGGGCGAGCGGCTACACCTTC

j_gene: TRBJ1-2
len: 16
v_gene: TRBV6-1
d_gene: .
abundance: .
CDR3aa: CASSEVKGPPSHGYTF
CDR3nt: TGTGCCAGCAGTGAAGTGAAGGGCCCTCCATCACATGGCTACACCTTC

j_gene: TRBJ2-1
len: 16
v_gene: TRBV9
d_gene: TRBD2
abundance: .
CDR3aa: CASSVSGTGEYNEQFF
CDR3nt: TGTGCCAGCAGCGTGAGCGGGACTGGGGAATACAATGAGCAGTTCTTC

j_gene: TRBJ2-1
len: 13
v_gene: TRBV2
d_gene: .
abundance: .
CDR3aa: CVSSERDGGSGFF
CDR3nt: TGTGTCAGCAGTGAGAGAGATGGGGGATCAGGGTTCTTC

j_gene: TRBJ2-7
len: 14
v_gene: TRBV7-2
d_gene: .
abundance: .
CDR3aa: CASSLGFESYEQYF
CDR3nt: TGTGCCAGCAGCTTGGGGTTTGAATCCTACGAGCAGTACTTC

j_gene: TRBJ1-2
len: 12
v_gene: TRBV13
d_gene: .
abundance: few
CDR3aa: CASSRTTYGYTF
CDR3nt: TGTGCCAGCAGTCGGACAACATATGGCTACACCTTC